The T cell receptor beta chain described here comes from a study of T-cell reconstitution after alpha-beta-depleted transplantation in children. TCRbeta library preparation incorporated unique molecular identifiers. MiXCR was run by TCRdb on the PCR reads, yielding one entry per CDR3 protein. The table has 350,000 to 500,000 distinct CDR3 sequences, 43% seen once. This clonotype was recorded many times. The V end lost 0 bases, the J end lost 5 bases, and 14 bases lay between the germline ends. Per germline, CDR1 LNHNV and CDR2 YYDKDF (reference sequence). This CDR3 comprises 16 residues. The clonotype originates from a girl under 10 years old with aplastic anemia, due to receive a stem cell transplant. The sample here was PBMCs, taken before TCRalphabeta/CD19-depleted stem cell transplant. This rearrangement joins TRBV15 to TRBJ2-1; TRBD2 might be the D (5 bases). The CDR3 region has the DNA TGTGCCACCAGCAGAGATCGGCGACTACCTAACAATGAGCAGTTCTTC. Its protein product is CATSRDRRLPNNEQFF.